This TCR beta chain appears in the sequencing data of a study of cytomegalovirus exposure and HLA in healthy donors. With 60 Vbeta and 13 Jbeta primers, the PCR was carried out. The assay was immunoSEQ multiplex PCR, and TCRdb's table has in-frame clones only and misses some. In all, the sample yields approximately 110,000 clones. Sequencing was carried out using PBMCs. The sequence came from a man in his thirties or forties in good health and CMV-seronegative.

The CDR3 spells CASSSFSGENYNEQFF. Here the CDR3 DNA reads TGTGCCAGCAGTTCCTTTAGCGGGGAGAACTACAATGAGCAGTTCTTC. The chain couples TRBV6-5 to TRBJ2-1; 8 bases are shared with TRBD2. Germline V CDR1 and CDR2: MNHEY, SVGAGI. This CDR3 comprises 16 residues. After removal of 4 bases from V and 3 bases from J, the junction contained 8 bases not matched to a gene.